Here is one T cell receptor (beta chain) with its context. This specimen comes from a study of blood T cells in healthy people across ages. V lost 8 bases and J lost 13, with 27 bases in between. This CDR3 has 15 amino acids. Sample-barcoded 5' priming and a J-beta primer mix drove a second PCR of about 6 to 12 cycles. TCRdb re-analysed the 5' RACE reads in MiXCR, keeping a single row per CDR3 protein. Of roughly 680,000 distinct CDR3 sequences detected, around 52% appear once; the ten largest clones hold roughly 13%. This receptor was identified in a woman of 80 years or more in good health. V gene TRBV12-3 or TRBV12-4 combines with J gene TRBJ2-4; D is perhaps TRBD1 or TRBD2 (5 bases each). Source material: blood. CDR3 sequence: CASQPAGSSYSEQYF. The CDR3 DNA follows: TGTGCCAGCCAACCAGCAGGGAGTTCCTACAGTGAGCAGTACTTC.